This TCR beta chain stems from a study of beta chain features in type 1 diabetes. Across the whole study: Cell yields, gender and age were similar in healthy donors and patients.

Reverse transcribing all isolated RNA meant expressed TCRB transcripts were sequenced. TCRdb keeps only in-frame clones here, not all; method: immunoSEQ multiplex PCR. This table holds around 650,000 clones, 9.5% to 15% found once. Every participating donor gave one draw, a heparinised blood sample averaging about 116 mL. Isolation of CD4+ naive, central memory, regulatory and stem cell-like memory cells was achieved by sorting via CD45RO/CCR7/CD25/CD127/CD95/CD27. General study points: Among all four CD4+ subsets, Type 1 diabetes patients had TCRB CDR3s that were moderately but significantly shorter. Any HLA effect on TCRB rearrangement was left unresolved by small sub-analyses.

The table lists this clone with a few counts. The antigen is unknown. This receptor was identified in a young man with type 1 diabetes. Sequencing was carried out using naive CD4+ T cells from blood.

This CDR3 reads CSVAGILNEQYF. CDR3 coding DNA: TGCAGCGTTGCAGGGATCTTAAACGAGCAGTACTTC. V and J are TRBV29-1 and TRBJ2-7, with D maybe TRBD1 (5 bases). The CDR3 contains 12 residues. Deletions cut 4 bases from V and 5 bases from J, with 12 bases between. Germline CDR1 and CDR2: SQVTM and ANQGSEA.